This entry lists 25 T cell receptor beta chains sequenced from one sample in a study of T-cell reconstitution after alpha-beta-depleted transplantation in children. The authors prepared the TCRbeta library with unique molecular identifiers. MiXCR, run by TCRdb on the PCR reads, gives a single entry per CDR3 protein. The table lists approximately 350,000 distinct CDR3 sequences, roughly 13% of them singletons, with 3.5% to 4.5% in the top ten. Sequencing was performed on PBMCs, taken from the stem cell graft. The receptors come from a human donor who donated a stem cell graft to a child with Fanconi anemia.

Many counts were recorded for this clonotype. This chain links TRBV11-2 with TRBJ2-7; TRBD1 is a possible D gene (5 bases). CDR1 is SGHAT, CDR2 FQNNGV, per germline. The CDR3 totals 13 residues. Trimming left V 0 bases short and J 5 bases short, with 8 bases between. The CDR3 sequence is CASSLDRDHEQYV. The CDR3 DNA sequence: TGTGCCAGCAGCTTAGACAGGGATCACGAGCAGTACGTC.

This sequence joins TRBV9 and TRBJ1-1, with 10 bases identical to TRBD1. J gave up 3 bases and V 3 bases, and 5 bases lay outside the gene matches. The CDR3 runs to 15 residues. Germline V gene sequence: CDR1 SGDLS, CDR2 YYNGEE. This CDR3 reads CASSAGGTGDTEAFF. CDR3 DNA sequence: TGTGCCAGCAGCGCCGGGGGGACAGGGGACACTGAAGCTTTCTTT.

At least ten counts were recorded for this clonotype. V usage is TRBV7-2 and J usage is TRBJ2-7; D gene ambiguous. Trimming pared 2 bases from V and 3 bases from J, leaving 8 bases between. The germline V gene has CDR1 SGHTA and CDR2 FQGNSA. This CDR3 contains 13 residues. The CDR3 sequence is CASSLKTNYEQYF. Here the CDR3 DNA reads TGTGCCAGCAGCTTAAAGACCAACTACGAGCAGTACTTC. Complete variable domain (other parts from reference TRBV7-2 and TRBJ2-7): GAGVSQSPSNKVTEKGKDVELRCDPISGHTALYWYRQSLGQGLEFLIYFQGNSAPDKSGLPSDRFSAERTGGSVSTLTIQRTQQEDSAVYLCASSLKTNYEQYFGPGTRLTVT.

With respect to this clonotype: Just one base apart from a much larger clone, this may be a read error. The CDR3 does not end in the conserved phenylalanine or tryptophan, so this is likely a read error. V gene TRBV12-3 or TRBV12-4 combines with J gene TRBJ2-1; D gene ambiguous. Trimming shortened V by 0 bases and J by 5 bases, and 5 bases separated the two germline ends. This CDR3 contains 13 residues. CDR3 DNA: TGTGCCAGCAGTTTAGCCGTAGACAATGAGCAGTTCTCC. Translated: CASSLAVDNEQFS.

The sample holds a few counts of this clonotype. The J gene is TRBJ2-3, the V gene TRBV10-3; maybe TRBD1 (6 bases). This CDR3 is 16 amino acids long. The V gene's germline CDR1 is ENHRY and CDR2 SYGVKD. Trimming shortened V by 0 bases and J by 4 bases, and 14 bases separated the two germline ends. CDR3 nucleotide sequence: TGTGCCATCAGTGAGTCCCAGGGGCCGGGCGCAGATACGCAGTATTTT. This sequence encodes CAISESQGPGADTQYF.

This clonotype was recorded at least ten times. The V call is TRBV4-2, the J call TRBJ2-2; 12 nucleotides match TRBD2. Germline CDR1 and CDR2: LGHNA and YNFKEQ. V was clipped by 4 bases and J by 8 bases; unmatched bases: 5. The CDR3 sequence is 15 residues long. CDR3 DNA: TGTGCCAGCAGCCCGCTAGCGGGGGGGCCGGGGGAGCTGTTTTTT. Its protein product is CASSPLAGGPGELFF.

This clonotype was seen ten or more times. CDR3 protein: CASSLWAHDNEQFF. For the CDR3, the DNA is TGTGCCAGCAGTTTGTGGGCGCACGACAATGAGCAGTTCTTC. This chain joins TRBV28 and TRBJ2-1, with D unresolved. In germline, CDR1 is MDHEN, CDR2 SYDVKM. The CDR3 has 14 residues. V was trimmed by 3 bases and J by 5 bases, leaving 11 bases between them.

The chain has TRBV12-3 or TRBV12-4 and TRBJ1-4; TRBD1 matches 8 bases. After removal of 6 bases from V and 10 bases from J, the junction contained 7 bases not matched to a gene. This CDR3 spans 13 amino acids. The CDR3 sequence: CASSPSDRAKLFF. The CDR3 DNA reads TGTGCCAGCAGCCCATCGGACAGGGCAAAACTGTTTTTT.

This clonotype was seen a handful of times. The chain is built from TRBV6-5 and TRBJ1-4, with TRBD1 as a possible D gene (6 bases). The V gene's germline CDR1 is MNHEY and CDR2 SVGAGI. Deletions cut 0 bases from V and 5 bases from J, with 10 bases between. The CDR3 is made up of 15 amino acids. The DNA of the CDR3 is TGTGCCAGCAGTTACTCCCAGGACAGCAATGAAAAACTGTTTTTT. This sequence encodes CASSYSQDSNEKLFF.

The V and J genes are TRBV7-3 and TRBJ2-5; 12 positions match TRBD2. Germline CDR1 and CDR2: SGHTA and FQGTGA. The V and J ends lost 8 bases and 4 bases, in that order; junction bases with no gene match: 8. CDR3 size: 15 residues. CDR3 sequence (DNA): TGTGCCAGCGGGAAAGAGGGACTAGCGGGAGAGACCCAGTACTTC. Translating it yields CASGKEGLAGETQYF.

This clonotype occurred many times. The chain recombines TRBV12-3 or TRBV12-4 with TRBJ2-7; TRBD2 might be the D (6 bases). The CDR3 has 15 amino acids. V was trimmed by 3 bases and J by 0 bases, leaving 12 bases between them. CDR3 in DNA: TGTGCCAGCAGTTTGGGCAGGACTATCTCCTACGAGCAGTACTTC. Translating it yields CASSLGRTISYEQYF.

The rearrangement links TRBV7-9 to TRBJ1-1; D is possibly TRBD1 (5 bases). The V gene lost 3 bases and the J gene lost 7 bases, with 12 bases spanning the gap. CDR3 length equals 13 residues. The germline V gene has CDR1 SEHNR and CDR2 FQNEAQ (reference sequence). Here the CDR3 reads CASSFAGSNEAFF. The CDR3 bases are TGTGCCAGCAGCTTTGCAGGGTCGAATGAAGCTTTCTTT.

This clonotype was detected a few times. The genes are TRBV2 and TRBJ2-7; 10 bases line up with TRBD1. Trimming cost V 2 bases and J 7 bases; bases outside gene matches: 11. The germline V gene encodes CDR1 SNHLY and CDR2 FYNNEI. This CDR3 is 16 amino acids long. CDR3 region: CASSEWSGQGRGEQYV. CDR3 DNA: TGTGCCAGCAGTGAATGGTCGGGACAGGGGCGCGGGGAGCAGTACGTC.

This clonotype has a handful of counts. The chain couples TRBV11-2 to TRBJ2-2, with 10 bases fitting TRBD1. After removal of 3 bases from V and 7 bases from J, the junction contained 8 bases not matched to a gene. The CDR3 has 16 amino acids. Germline V gene data show CDR1 as SGHAT and CDR2 as FQNNGV. This CDR3 reads CASSLSPGQGGGELFF. DNA for the CDR3: TGTGCCAGCAGCTTGTCACCAGGACAGGGGGGCGGGGAGCTGTTTTTT. Combining the CDR3 with reference TRBV11-2 and TRBJ2-2 gives the whole variable domain EAGVAQSPRYKIIEKRQSVAFWCNPISGHATLYWYQQILGQGPKLLIQFQNNGVVDDSQLPKDRFSAERLKGVDSTLKIQPAKLEDSAVYLCASSLSPGQGGGELFFGEGSRLTVL.

This clonotype was found a few times. One end of the junction varies from germline; a read error may be responsible. The rearrangement joins TRBV12-3 or TRBV12-4 to TRBJ1-6, with 7 bases aligning to TRBD1. The CDR3 has 14 residues. CDR3 in DNA: TGTGCCAGCAGCTTAGGGACAGACAATTCACCCCTCCACTTT. Protein sequence: CASSLGTDNSPLHF.

This clonotype was detected ten times or more. V usage is TRBV25-1 and J usage is TRBJ2-3; D gene uncertain. Germline loops: CDR1 MGHDK, CDR2 SYGVNS. CDR3 length equals 12 residues. Trimming removed 5 bases at V and 6 bases at J, with 9 bases between. CDR3 nucleotides: TGTGCCAGCAGTTGGGATGGGGATACGCAGTATTTT. Encoded protein: CASSWDGDTQYF.

This clonotype has at least ten counts. This chain connects TRBV27 to TRBJ1-1, with 7 nucleotides matching TRBD1. Germline V lookup: CDR1 MNHEY, CDR2 SMNVEV (reference sequence). The CDR3 runs to 15 residues. J gave up 0 bases and V 7 bases, and 8 bases lay outside the gene matches. The CDR3 DNA follows: TGTGCCAGCAACCCTACAGGGGAAATGAACACTGAAGCTTTCTTT. This gives the protein CASNPTGEMNTEAFF.

This clonotype occurred many times. The V gene is TRBV6-2 or TRBV6-3, the J gene TRBJ2-7, with D possibly called TRBD1 or TRBD2 (7 bases each). The CDR3 consists of 14 residues. Trimming shortened V by 5 bases and J by 3 bases, and 14 bases separated the two germline ends. From germline, CDR1 is MNHEY and CDR2 SVGEGT. The CDR3 bases are TGTGCCAGCAGTCGACAGGGAGGGGGCTACGAGCAGTACGTC. This gives the protein CASSRQGGGYEQYV.

This clonotype was observed many times. The chain recombines TRBV12-3 or TRBV12-4 with TRBJ1-1; the D is unclear. The CDR3 has 14 residues. Trimming took off 6 bases at V and 1 base at J, with 12 bases between the two ends. DNA of the CDR3: TGTGCCAGCAGATCTCCCCCCGGGAACACTGAAGCTTTCTTT. It is translated as CASRSPPGNTEAFF.

This chain uses TRBV7-2 with TRBJ1-1, with D uncertain. The ends were cut back, 0 bases at V and 1 base at J, with 9 bases in the middle. The CDR3 runs 15 residues. CDR1 is SGHTA and CDR2 is FQGNSA in the germline V gene. This chain's CDR3 is CASSLAFQRNTEAFF. CDR3 nucleotides: TGTGCCAGCAGCTTAGCTTTCCAGCGGAACACTGAAGCTTTCTTT.

This chain connects TRBV28 to TRBJ1-1, with D perhaps matching TRBD1 (5 bases). V was trimmed by 8 bases and J by 5 bases, leaving 18 bases between them. Germline V gene lookup returns CDR1 MDHEN and CDR2 SYDVKM. CDR3 length equals 14 residues. This chain's CDR3 is CASQLRVARTEAFF. The CDR3 coding sequence is TGTGCCAGCCAACTCAGGGTTGCACGGACTGAAGCTTTCTTT. Based on the CDR3 plus reference TRBV28 and TRBJ1-1, the full variable domain is DVKVTQSSRYLVKRTGEKVFLECVQDMDHENMFWYRQDPGLGLRLIYFSYDVKMKEKGDIPEGYSVSREKKERFSLILESASTNQTSMYLCASQLRVARTEAFFGQGTRLTVV.

In its sample, this clonotype was seen a few times. The V and J genes are TRBV4-3 and TRBJ2-2; possibly TRBD2 for D (5 bases). Germline V gene sequence: CDR1 LGHNA, CDR2 YSLEER. This CDR3 has 13 amino acids. Trimming stripped 2 bases from V and 5 bases from J, with 6 bases between. The DNA for the CDR3 is TGCGCCAGCAGCCAAACTAGAACCGGGGAGCTGTTTTTT. Protein: CASSQTRTGELFF.

This clonotype was detected many times. The chain employs TRBV7-2 and TRBJ2-5, with 7 bases matching TRBD1. CDR3 length: 14 residues. Trimming at V came to 3 bases and at J to 2 bases, leaving 3 bases not matched to a gene. In germline, CDR1 is SGHTA, CDR2 FQGNSA. CDR3 sequence: CASSFQTGQETQYF. The CDR3 DNA is TGTGCCAGCAGCTTCCAGACAGGGCAAGAGACCCAGTACTTC.

This clonotype has more than one count but fewer than ten. The J gene is TRBJ1-4, the V gene TRBV15; D is unresolved. With 5 bases removed from V and 5 bases from J, the gap between germline ends came to 3 bases. This CDR3 is 11 amino acids long. Germline V CDR1 and CDR2: LNHNV, YYDKDF (reference sequence). The CDR3 sequence is CATSGNEKLFF. The CDR3 DNA follows: TGTGCCACCAGCGGAAATGAAAAACTGTTTTTT.

This clonotype was recorded a few times. This could be a read error, since a much larger clone is one nucleotide away. V and J are TRBV12-3 or TRBV12-4 and TRBJ1-5; 9 positions agree with TRBD1. The length of the CDR3 is 14 residues. V lost 6 bases and J lost 6; bases outside the gene matches: 6. In DNA, the CDR3 is TGTGCCAGCAGCCATACAGGGGGCGGTCAGCCCCAGCATTTT. This sequence encodes CASSHTGGGQPQHF.